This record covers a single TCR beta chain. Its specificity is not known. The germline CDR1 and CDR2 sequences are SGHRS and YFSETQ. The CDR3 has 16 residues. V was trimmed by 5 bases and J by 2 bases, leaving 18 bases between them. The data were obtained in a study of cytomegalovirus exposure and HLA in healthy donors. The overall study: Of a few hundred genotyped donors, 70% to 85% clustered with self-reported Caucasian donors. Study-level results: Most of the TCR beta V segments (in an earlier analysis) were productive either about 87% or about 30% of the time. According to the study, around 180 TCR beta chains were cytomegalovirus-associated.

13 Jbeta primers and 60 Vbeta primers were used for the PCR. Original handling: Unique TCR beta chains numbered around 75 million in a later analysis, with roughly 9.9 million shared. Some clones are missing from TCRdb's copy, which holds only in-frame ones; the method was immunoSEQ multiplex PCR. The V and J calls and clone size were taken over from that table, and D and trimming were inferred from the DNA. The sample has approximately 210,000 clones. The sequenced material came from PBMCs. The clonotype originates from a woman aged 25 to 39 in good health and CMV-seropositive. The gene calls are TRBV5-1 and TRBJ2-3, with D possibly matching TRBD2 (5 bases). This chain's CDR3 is CASSLGSGTYTDTQYF. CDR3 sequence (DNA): TGCGCCAGCAGTTTAGGGAGCGGCACTTACACAGATACGCAGTATTTT. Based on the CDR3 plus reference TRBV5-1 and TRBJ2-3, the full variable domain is KAGVTQTPRYLIKTRGQQVTLSCSPISGHRSVSWYQQTPGQGLQFLFEYFSETQRNKGNFPGRFSGRQFSNSRSEMNVSTLELGDSALYLCASSLGSGTYTDTQYFGPGTRLTVL.